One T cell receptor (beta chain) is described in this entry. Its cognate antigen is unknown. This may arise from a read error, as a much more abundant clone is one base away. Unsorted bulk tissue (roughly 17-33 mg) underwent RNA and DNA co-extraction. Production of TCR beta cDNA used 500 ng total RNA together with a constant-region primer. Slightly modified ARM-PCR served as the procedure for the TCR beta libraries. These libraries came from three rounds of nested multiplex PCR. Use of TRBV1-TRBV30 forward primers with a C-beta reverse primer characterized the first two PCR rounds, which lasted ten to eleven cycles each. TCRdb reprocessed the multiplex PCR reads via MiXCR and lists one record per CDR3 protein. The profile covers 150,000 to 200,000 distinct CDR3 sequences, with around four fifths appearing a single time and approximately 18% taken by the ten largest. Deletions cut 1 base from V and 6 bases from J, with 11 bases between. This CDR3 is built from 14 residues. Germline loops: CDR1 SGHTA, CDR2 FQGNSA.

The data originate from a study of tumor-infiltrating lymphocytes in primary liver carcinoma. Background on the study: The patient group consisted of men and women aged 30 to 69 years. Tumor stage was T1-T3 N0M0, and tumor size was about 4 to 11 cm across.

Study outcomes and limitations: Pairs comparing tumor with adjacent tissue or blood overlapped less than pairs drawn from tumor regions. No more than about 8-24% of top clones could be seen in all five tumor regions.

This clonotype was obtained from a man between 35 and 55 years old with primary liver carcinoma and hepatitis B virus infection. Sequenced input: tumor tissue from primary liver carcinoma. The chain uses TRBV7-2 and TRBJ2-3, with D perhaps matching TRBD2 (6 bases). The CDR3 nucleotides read TGTGCCAGCAGCTTAGTTCTGGGAGGCGATACGCAGTATTTT. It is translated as CASSLVLGGDTQYF.